The 11 T cell receptor beta chains below were found in one sample sequenced in a study of shared clonotypes between healthy human individuals. TCRdb's table, derived via immunoSEQ multiplex PCR, lists solely in-frame clones and lacks some. The table lists approximately 940,000 clones, more than 75% of them singletons. The sequencing input was memory CD4+ T cells sorted from blood. Subset given: CD45RA-negative fraction. The receptor source for this set is a man aged 18 to 30 in good health.

V gene TRBV29-1 combines with J gene TRBJ1-6; D is perhaps TRBD1 (5 bases). Germline V lookup: CDR1 SQVTM, CDR2 ANQGSEA. Trimming stripped 7 bases from V and 4 bases from J, with 11 bases between. The CDR3 contains 13 residues. This chain's CDR3 is CSAGEGYNSPLHF. The CDR3 nucleotides read TGCAGCGCCGGAGAGGGGTATAATTCACCCCTCCACTTT.

Regarding this clone: Other DNA sequences within the sample encode an identical CDR3. The rearrangement links TRBV5-1 to TRBJ2-7, with D perhaps TRBD1 or TRBD2 (5 bases each). Trimming took off 1 base at V and 1 base at J, with 12 bases between the two ends. Germline CDR1 SGHRS, CDR2 YFSETQ. The CDR3 has 15 residues. This CDR3 is CASSLPGTGSYEQYF. In nucleotides, the CDR3 is TGCGCCAGCAGCTTGCCCGGGACCGGATCCTACGAGCAGTACTTC.

This clone was detected many times. Other DNA sequences within the sample encode an identical CDR3. The chain joins TRBV4-3 to TRBJ1-1; the D is unclear. The V end lost 0 bases, the J end lost 2 bases, and 7 bases lay between the germline ends. Per germline, CDR1 LGHNA and CDR2 YSLEER. The CDR3 length is 14 residues. In DNA form, the CDR3 reads TGCGCCAGCAGCCAAGACTGGGGAAACACTGAAGCTTTCTTT. Translated: CASSQDWGNTEAFF.

The rearrangement links TRBV5-1 to TRBJ2-1; 10 nucleotides agree with TRBD2. The CDR3 spans 13 residues. With 3 bases clipped from V and 9 bases from J, the junction kept 3 bases outside the gene matches. Germline CDR1 is SGHRS and CDR2 is YFSETQ. The CDR3 sequence is CASSWTSGVEQFF. The CDR3 nucleotides read TGCGCCAGCAGCTGGACTAGCGGAGTTGAGCAGTTCTTC.

The chain joins TRBV5-1 to TRBJ2-7; possible D gene TRBD1, 6 bases. CDR3 size: 16 residues. Germline V gene sequence: CDR1 SGHRS, CDR2 YFSETQ. V was pared by 3 bases and J by 0 bases, with 16 bases between. The CDR3 sequence: CASSSGRSRGSYEQYF. CDR3 sequence (DNA): TGCGCCAGCAGCTCGGGCAGGTCCAGGGGCTCCTACGAGCAGTACTTC.

This clone was seen more than once but under ten times. The gene calls are TRBV28 and TRBJ2-5; 13 nucleotides agree with TRBD2. V gave up 4 bases and J gave up 5 bases; unmatched junction bases: 10. Germline CDR1 and CDR2: MDHEN and SYDVKM. There are 17 residues in the CDR3. CDR3 DNA: TGTGCCAGCAGTTATTCAACTAGCGGGGGGGCCGGGGAGACCCAGTACTTC. Its translation is CASSYSTSGGAGETQYF.

This chain links TRBV2 with TRBJ1-5; D unclear. Deletions cut 6 bases from V and 0 bases from J, with 12 bases between. The CDR3 runs 15 residues. Germline CDR1 is SNHLY and CDR2 is FYNNEI. The CDR3: CASSPETGSNQPQHF. CDR3 DNA sequence: TGTGCCAGCAGCCCCGAAACGGGTAGCAATCAGCCCCAGCATTTT.

The genes are TRBV9 and TRBJ1-2; TRBD1 might be the D (5 bases). Germline V gene sequence: CDR1 SGDLS, CDR2 YYNGEE. CDR3 length: 13 residues. V was trimmed by 6 bases and J by 4 bases, leaving 13 bases between them. The CDR3: CASNSGGGYGYTF. Written as DNA, the CDR3 is TGTGCCAGCAACTCCGGTGGGGGCTATGGCTACACCTTC.

This clone was counted a single time. This chain connects TRBV6-5 to TRBJ2-3; D gene unclear. Germline V lookup: CDR1 MNHEY, CDR2 SVGAGI. V dropped 6 bases and J dropped 4 bases, with 11 bases sitting between them. CDR3 length equals 13 residues. As DNA, the CDR3 is TGTGCCAGCAGCCCACCGGGCGCAGATACGCAGTATTTT. It encodes CASSPPGADTQYF.

CDR3 protein: CASSRTRQQGGTEAFF. The DNA for the CDR3 is TGTGCCAGCAGCCGAACCCGTCAACAGGGGGGCACTGAAGCTTTCTTT. The rearrangement links TRBV16 to TRBJ1-1; 8 positions agree with TRBD1. V was clipped by 4 bases and J by 4 bases; unmatched bases: 11. The CDR3 extends over 16 amino acids. Germline CDR1 is KGHSY and CDR2 is FQNENV.

The V gene is TRBV27, the J gene TRBJ2-5, with 8 bases that match TRBD2. The CDR3 spans 16 residues. V gave up 0 bases and J gave up 7 bases; unmatched junction bases: 10. CDR1 and CDR2 (germline): MNHEY, SMNVEV (reference sequence). The CDR3 loop is CASSLSVLAGTATQYF. The CDR3 nucleotides read TGTGCCAGCAGTTTATCGGTCCTAGCGGGCACGGCGACCCAGTACTTC.